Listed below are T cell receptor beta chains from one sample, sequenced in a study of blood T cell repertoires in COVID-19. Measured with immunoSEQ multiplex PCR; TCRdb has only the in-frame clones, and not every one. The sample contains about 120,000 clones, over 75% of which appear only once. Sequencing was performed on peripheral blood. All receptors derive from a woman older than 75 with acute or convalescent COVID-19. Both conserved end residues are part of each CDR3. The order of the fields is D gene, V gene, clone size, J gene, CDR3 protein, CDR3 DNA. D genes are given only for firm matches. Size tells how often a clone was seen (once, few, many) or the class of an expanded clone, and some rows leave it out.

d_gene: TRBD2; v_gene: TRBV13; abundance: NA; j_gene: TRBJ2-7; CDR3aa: CASSLSSGSFSYEQYF; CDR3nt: TGTGCCAGCAGTTTGAGTAGCGGGAGTTTCTCCTACGAGCAGTACTTC
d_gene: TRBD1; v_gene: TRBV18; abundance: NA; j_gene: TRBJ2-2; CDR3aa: CASSTNRGSAGELFF; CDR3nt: TGTGCCAGCTCAACTAACAGGGGTTCCGCCGGGGAGCTGTTTTTT
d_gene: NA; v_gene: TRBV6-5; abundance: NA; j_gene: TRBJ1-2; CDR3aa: CASRGGAYGYTF; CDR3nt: TGTGCCAGCAGAGGAGGTGCCTATGGCTACACCTTC
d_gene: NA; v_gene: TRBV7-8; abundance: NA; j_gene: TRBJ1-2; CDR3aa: CASSFLKTGGYTF; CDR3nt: TGTGCCAGCAGCTTCTTGAAGACGGGTGGCTACACCTTC
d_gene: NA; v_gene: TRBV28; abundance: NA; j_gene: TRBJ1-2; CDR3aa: CASSLRGGYTF; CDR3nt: TGTGCCAGCAGTTTAAGGGGGGGCTACACCTTC
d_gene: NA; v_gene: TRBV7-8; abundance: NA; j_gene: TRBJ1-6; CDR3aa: CASSPPRENSPLHF; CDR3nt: TGTGCCAGCAGCCCCCCACGGGAGAATTCACCCCTCCACTTT
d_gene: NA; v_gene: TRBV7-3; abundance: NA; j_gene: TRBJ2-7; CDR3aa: CASSTRPGYEQYF; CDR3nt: TGTGCCAGCAGCACCCGGCCAGGGTACGAGCAGTACTTC
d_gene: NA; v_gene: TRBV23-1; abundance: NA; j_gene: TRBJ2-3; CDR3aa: CASSQMGGRSSTDTQYF; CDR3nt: TGCGCCAGCAGTCAGATGGGAGGACGTTCGAGCACAGATACGCAGTATTTT
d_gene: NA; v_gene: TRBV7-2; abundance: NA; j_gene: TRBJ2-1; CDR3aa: CASSLGSPYNEQFF; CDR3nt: TGTGCCAGCAGTTTAGGTAGCCCCTACAATGAGCAGTTCTTC
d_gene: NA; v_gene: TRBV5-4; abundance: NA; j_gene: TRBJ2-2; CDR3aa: CASSPGDRNTGELFF; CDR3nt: TGTGCCAGCAGCCCGGGGGACAGAAACACCGGGGAGCTGTTTTTT
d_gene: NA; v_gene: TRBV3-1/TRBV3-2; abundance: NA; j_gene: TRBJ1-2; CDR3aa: CASSQEAFAGSYGYTF; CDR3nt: TGTGCCAGCAGCCAAGAGGCCTTTGCAGGGTCCTATGGCTACACCTTC
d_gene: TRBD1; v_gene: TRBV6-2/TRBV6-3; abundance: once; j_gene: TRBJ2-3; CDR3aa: CASSYPPGTGFQRYLYF; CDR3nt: TGTGCCAGCAGTTACCCACCCGGGACAGGGTTCCAGCGATATCTGTATTTT
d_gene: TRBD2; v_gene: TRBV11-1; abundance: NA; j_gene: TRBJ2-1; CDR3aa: CASSSLAGGMHEQFF; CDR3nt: TGTGCCAGCAGCTCACTAGCGGGGGGGATGCATGAGCAGTTCTTC
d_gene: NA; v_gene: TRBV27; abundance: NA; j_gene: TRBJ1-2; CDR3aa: CASYHRGDYGYTF; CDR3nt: TGTGCCAGCTACCATCGGGGGGACTATGGCTACACCTTC
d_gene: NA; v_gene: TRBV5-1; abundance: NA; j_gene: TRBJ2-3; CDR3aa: CASSRSINTGDTQYF; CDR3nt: TGCGCCAGCAGCCGGAGTATCAATACCGGGGATACGCAGTATTTT
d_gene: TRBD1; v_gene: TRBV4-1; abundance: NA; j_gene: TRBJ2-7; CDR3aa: CASSEGQDYEQYF; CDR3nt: TGCGCCAGCAGCGAGGGACAGGACTACGAGCAGTACTTC
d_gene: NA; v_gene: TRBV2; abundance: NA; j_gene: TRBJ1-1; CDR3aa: CASMSSNTEAFF; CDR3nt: TGTGCCAGCATGTCTTCGAACACTGAAGCTTTCTTT
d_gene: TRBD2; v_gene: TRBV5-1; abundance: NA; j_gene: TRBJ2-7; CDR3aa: CASSLGWTSGSYEQYF; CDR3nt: TGCGCCAGCAGCCTGGGGTGGACTAGCGGGAGTTACGAGCAGTACTTC
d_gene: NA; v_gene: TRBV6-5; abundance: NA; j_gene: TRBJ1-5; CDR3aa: CASSSHGDQPQHF; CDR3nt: TGTGCCAGCAGTTCCCACGGGGATCAGCCCCAGCATTTT
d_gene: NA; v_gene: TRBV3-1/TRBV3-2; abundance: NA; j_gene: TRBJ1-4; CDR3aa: CASSQSSGPMNEKLFF; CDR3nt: TGTGCCAGCAGCCAAAGTTCAGGGCCAATGAATGAAAAACTGTTTTTT
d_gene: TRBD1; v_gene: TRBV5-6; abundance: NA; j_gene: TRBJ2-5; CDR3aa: CASSLGPPGGRETQYF; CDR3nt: TGTGCCAGCAGCTTGGGTCCTCCAGGGGGCCGAGAGACCCAGTACTTC
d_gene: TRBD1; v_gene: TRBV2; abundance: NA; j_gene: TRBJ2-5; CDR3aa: CAGDRGRETQYF; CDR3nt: TGTGCCGGCGACAGGGGAAGGGAGACCCAGTACTTC
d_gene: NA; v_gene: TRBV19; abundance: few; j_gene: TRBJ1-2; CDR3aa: CASSIRAGNYGYTF; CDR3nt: TGTGCCAGTAGTATCCGGGCGGGGAACTATGGCTACACCTTC
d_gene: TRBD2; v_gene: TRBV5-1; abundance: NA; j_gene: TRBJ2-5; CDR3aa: CASSARAGAPGLAGVETQYF; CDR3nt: TGCGCCAGCAGCGCACGGGCGGGGGCGCCGGGACTAGCGGGAGTTGAGACCCAGTACTTC
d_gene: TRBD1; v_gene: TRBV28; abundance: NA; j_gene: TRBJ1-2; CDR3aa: CASIRQGGGYTF; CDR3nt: TGTGCCAGCATAAGACAGGGTGGCGGCTACACCTTC
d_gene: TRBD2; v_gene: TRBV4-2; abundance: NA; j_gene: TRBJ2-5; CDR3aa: CASSPGGAVETQYF; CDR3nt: TGTGCCAGCAGCCCCGGGGGGGCAGTGGAGACCCAGTACTTC
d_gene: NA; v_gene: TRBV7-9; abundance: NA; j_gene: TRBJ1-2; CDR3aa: CASSLIELSTGVTF; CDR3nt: TGTGCCAGCAGCTTAATCGAGTTGAGTACAGGCGTCACCTTC
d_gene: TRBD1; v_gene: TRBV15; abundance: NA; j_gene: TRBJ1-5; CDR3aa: CATSRSGTGAKNQPQHF; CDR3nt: TGTGCCACCAGCAGATCCGGGACAGGGGCAAAAAATCAGCCCCAGCATTTT
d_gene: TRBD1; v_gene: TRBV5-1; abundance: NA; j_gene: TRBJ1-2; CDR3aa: CASSLQGTANYGYTF; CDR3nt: TGCGCCAGCAGCTTACAGGGGACGGCTAACTATGGCTACACCTTC
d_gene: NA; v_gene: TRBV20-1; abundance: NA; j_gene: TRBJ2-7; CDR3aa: CSASIRTTRDEQYF; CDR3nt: TGCAGTGCTAGTATTCGGACTACCCGGGACGAGCAGTACTTC
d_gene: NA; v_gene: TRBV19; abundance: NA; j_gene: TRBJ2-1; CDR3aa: CASSIGSSSYNEQFF; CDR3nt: TGTGCCAGTAGTATAGGATCCAGTTCCTACAATGAGCAGTTCTTC
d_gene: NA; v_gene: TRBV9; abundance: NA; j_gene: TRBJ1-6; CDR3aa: CASSVQGFYNSPLHF; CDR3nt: TGTGCCAGCAGCGTACAGGGCTTCTATAATTCACCCCTCCACTTT
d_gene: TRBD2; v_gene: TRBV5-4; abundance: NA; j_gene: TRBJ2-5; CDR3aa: CASSLRTSGEETQYF; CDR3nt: TGTGCCAGCAGCTTAAGGACTAGCGGGGAAGAGACCCAGTACTTC
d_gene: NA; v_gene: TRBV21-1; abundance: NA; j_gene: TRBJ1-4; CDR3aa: CASFWRQANEKLFF; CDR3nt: TGTGCCAGCTTTTGGAGACAGGCTAATGAAAAACTGTTTTTT
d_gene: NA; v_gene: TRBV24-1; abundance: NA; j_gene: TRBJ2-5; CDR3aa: CATSDTLGGQETQYF; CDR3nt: TGTGCCACCAGTGATACCCTGGGGGGTCAAGAGACCCAGTACTTC
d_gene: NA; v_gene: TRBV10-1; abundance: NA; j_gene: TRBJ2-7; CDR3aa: CASTEQGLSGNEQYF; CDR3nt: TGCGCCAGCACCGAACAGGGTCTGTCGGGTAACGAGCAGTACTTC
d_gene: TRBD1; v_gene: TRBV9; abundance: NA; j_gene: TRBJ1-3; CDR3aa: CASSYRDRGHSRGNTIYF; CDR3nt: TGTGCCAGCAGCTACCGGGACAGGGGGCACTCAAGGGGAAACACCATATATTTT
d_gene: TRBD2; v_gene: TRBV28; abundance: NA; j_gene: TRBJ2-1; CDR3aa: CASSLGGATSGESYNEQFF; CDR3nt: TGTGCCAGCAGTCTGGGAGGGGCGACTAGCGGAGAGAGCTACAATGAGCAGTTCTTC
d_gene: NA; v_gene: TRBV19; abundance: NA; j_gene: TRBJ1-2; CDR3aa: CASSTPTNYGYTF; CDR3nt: TGTGCCAGTAGTACGCCTACTAACTATGGCTACACCTTC
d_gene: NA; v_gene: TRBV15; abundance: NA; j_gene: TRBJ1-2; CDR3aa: CATSRGTENYGYTF; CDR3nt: TGTGCCACCAGCAGAGGAACAGAGAACTATGGCTACACCTTC
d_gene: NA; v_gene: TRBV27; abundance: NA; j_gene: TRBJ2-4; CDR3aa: CASARELAKNIQYF; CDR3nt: TGTGCCAGCGCCCGCGAGCTAGCCAAAAACATTCAGTACTTC
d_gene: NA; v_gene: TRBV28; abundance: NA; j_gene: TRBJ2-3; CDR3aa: CASSLGGSTDTQYF; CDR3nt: TGTGCCAGCAGTTTAGGGGGGAGCACAGATACGCAGTATTTT
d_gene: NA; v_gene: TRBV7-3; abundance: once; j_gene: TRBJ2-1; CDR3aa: CASSWTKYNEQFF; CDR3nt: TGTGCCAGCAGCTGGACTAAGTACAATGAGCAGTTCTTC
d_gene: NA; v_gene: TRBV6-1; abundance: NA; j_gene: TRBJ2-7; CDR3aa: CASSEAHTDLYEQYF; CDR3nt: TGTGCCAGCAGTGAAGCACATACAGACCTTTACGAGCAGTACTTC
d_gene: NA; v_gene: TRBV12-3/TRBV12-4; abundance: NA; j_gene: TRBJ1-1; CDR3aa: CATKSTVNTEAFF; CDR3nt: TGTGCCACGAAGAGCACGGTGAACACTGAAGCTTTCTTT
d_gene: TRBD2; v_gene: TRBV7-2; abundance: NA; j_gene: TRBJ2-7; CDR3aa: CASSFGGGLSYEQYF; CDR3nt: TGTGCCAGCAGCTTTGGCGGGGGACTCTCCTACGAGCAGTACTTC
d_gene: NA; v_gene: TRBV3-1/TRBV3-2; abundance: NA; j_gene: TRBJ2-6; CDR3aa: CASSQVGASGANVLTF; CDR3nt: TGTGCCAGCAGCCAAGTAGGGGCCTCTGGGGCCAACGTCCTGACTTTC
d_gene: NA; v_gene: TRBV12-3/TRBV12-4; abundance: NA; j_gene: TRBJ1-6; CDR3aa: CASSPLRGTPLHF; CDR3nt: TGTGCCAGCAGTCCCCTCAGGGGTACACCCCTCCACTTT
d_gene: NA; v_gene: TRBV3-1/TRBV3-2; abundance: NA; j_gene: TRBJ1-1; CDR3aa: CASESPGLDAFF; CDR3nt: TGTGCCAGCGAGAGCCCAGGTTTGGATGCTTTCTTT
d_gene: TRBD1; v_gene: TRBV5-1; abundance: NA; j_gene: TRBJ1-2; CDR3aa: CASRTGTGGHGYTF; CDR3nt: TGCGCCAGCAGGACCGGGACAGGGGGCCATGGCTACACCTTC